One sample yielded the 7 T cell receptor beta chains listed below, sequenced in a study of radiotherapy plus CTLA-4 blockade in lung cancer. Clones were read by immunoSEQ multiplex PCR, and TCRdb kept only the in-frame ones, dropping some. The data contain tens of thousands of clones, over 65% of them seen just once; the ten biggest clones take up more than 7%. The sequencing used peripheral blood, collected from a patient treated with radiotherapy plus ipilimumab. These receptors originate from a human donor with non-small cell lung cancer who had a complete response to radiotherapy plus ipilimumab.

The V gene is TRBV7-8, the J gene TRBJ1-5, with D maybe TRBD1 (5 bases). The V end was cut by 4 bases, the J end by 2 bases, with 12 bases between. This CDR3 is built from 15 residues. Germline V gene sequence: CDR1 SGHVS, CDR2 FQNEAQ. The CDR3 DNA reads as TGTGCCAGCAGCTCCCTGATGGGGGGCAATCAGCCCCAGCATTTT. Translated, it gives CASSSLMGGNQPQHF.

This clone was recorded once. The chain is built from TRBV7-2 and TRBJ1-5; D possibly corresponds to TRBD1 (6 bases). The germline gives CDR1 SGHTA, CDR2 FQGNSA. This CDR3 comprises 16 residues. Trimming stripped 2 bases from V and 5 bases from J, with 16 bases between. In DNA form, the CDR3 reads TGTGCCAGCAGCTTATCAGGGACAAGGGGGGATCAGCCCCAGCATTTT. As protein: CASSLSGTRGDQPQHF.

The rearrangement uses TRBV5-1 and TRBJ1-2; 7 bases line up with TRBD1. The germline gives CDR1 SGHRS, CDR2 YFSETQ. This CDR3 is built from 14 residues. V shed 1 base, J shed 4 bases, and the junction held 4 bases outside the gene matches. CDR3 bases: TGCGCCAGCAGCTTGACAGGGGATGGCTATGGCTACACCTTC. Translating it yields CASSLTGDGYGYTF.

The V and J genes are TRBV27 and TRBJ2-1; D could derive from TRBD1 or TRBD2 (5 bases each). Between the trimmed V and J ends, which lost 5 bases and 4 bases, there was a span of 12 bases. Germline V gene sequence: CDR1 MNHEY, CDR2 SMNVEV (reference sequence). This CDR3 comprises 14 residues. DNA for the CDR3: TGTGCCAGCAGTCCCTGGGACCGGTACAATGAGCAGTTCTTC. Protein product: CASSPWDRYNEQFF.

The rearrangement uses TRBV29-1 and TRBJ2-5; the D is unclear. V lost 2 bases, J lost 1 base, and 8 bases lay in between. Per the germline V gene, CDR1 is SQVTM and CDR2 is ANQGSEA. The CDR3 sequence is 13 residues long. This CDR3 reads CSVETPTQETQYF. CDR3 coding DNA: TGCAGCGTTGAAACACCGACCCAAGAGACCCAGTACTTC.

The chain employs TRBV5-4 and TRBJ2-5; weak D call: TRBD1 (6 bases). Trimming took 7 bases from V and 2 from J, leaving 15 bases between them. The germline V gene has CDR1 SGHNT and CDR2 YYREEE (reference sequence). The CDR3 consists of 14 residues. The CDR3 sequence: CASARGGAQETQYF. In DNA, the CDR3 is TGTGCCAGCGCCCGAGGGGGTGCGCAAGAGACCCAGTACTTC.

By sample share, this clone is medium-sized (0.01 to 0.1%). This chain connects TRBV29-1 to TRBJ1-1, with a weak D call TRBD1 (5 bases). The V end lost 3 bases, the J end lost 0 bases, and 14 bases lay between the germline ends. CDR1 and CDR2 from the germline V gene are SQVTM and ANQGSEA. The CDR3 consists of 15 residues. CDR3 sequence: CSVDLREALNTEAFF. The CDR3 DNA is TGCAGCGTTGACCTCAGGGAGGCGCTGAACACTGAAGCTTTCTTT.